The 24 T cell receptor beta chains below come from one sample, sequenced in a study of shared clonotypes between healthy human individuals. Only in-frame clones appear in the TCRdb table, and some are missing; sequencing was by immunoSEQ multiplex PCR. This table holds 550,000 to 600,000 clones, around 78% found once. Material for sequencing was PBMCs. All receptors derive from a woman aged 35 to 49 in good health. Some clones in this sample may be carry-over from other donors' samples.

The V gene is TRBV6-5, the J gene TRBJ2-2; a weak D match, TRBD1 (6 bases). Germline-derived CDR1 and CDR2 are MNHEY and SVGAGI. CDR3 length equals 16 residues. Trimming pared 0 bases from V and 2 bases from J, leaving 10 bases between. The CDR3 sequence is CASSYSRGHNTGELFF. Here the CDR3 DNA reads TGTGCCAGCAGTTACTCCCGGGGACATAACACCGGGGAGCTGTTTTTT.

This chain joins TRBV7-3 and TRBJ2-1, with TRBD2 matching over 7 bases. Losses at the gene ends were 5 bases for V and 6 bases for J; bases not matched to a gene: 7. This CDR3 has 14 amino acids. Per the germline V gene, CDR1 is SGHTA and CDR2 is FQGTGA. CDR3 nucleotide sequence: TGTGCCAGCAGCCTCGGGCGGGAGTCCAATGAGCAGTTCTTC. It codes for CASSLGRESNEQFF. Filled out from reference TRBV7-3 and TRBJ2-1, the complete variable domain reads GAGVSQTPSNKVTEKGKYVELRCDPISGHTALYWYRQSLGQGPEFLIYFQGTGAADDSGLPNDRFFAVRPEGSVSTLKIQRTERGDSAVYLCASSLGRESNEQFFGPGTRLTVL.

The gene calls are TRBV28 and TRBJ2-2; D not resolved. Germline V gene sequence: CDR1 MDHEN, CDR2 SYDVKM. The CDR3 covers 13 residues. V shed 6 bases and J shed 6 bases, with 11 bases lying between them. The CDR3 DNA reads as TGTGCCAGCAGCATTGGGGTGGCCGGGGAGCTGTTTTTT. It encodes CASSIGVAGELFF.

The CDR3 DNA is TGTGCCAGCTCACCACAGGGGACAGCCTTCTCTGGGGCCAACGTCCTGACTTTC. It encodes CASSPQGTAFSGANVLTF. This chain uses TRBV18 with TRBJ2-6; 7 bases fit TRBD1. V shed 1 base, J shed 0 bases, and the junction held 6 bases outside the gene matches. The CDR3 sequence is 18 residues long. In germline, CDR1 is KGHSH, CDR2 LQKENI.

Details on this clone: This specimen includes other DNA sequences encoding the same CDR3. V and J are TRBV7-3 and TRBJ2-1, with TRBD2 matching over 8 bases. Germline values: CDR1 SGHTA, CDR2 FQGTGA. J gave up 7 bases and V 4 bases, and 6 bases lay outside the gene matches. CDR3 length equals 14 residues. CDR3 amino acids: CASSSGTSYNEQFF. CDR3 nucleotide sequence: TGTGCCAGCAGCTCCGGGACTAGTTATAATGAGCAGTTCTTC. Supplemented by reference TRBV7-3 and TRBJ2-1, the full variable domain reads GAGVSQTPSNKVTEKGKYVELRCDPISGHTALYWYRQSLGQGPEFLIYFQGTGAADDSGLPNDRFFAVRPEGSVSTLKIQRTERGDSAVYLCASSSGTSYNEQFFGPGTRLTVL.

The CDR3 sequence: CASSLARASSSYNEQFF. The CDR3 DNA sequence: TGTGCCAGCAGCTTAGCGCGGGCCAGTAGCTCCTACAATGAGCAGTTCTTC. This chain links TRBV7-8 with TRBJ2-1; maybe TRBD2 (5 bases). V lost 0 bases, J lost 0 bases, and 12 bases lay in between. Germline V CDR1 and CDR2: SGHVS, FQNEAQ. The length of the CDR3 is 17 residues.

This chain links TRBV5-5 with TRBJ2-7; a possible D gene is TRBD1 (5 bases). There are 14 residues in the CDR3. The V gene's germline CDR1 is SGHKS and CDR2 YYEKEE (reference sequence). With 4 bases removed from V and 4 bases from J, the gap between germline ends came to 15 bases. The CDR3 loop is CASSPTSTVYEQYF. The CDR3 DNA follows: TGTGCCAGCAGCCCAACGTCGACAGTTTACGAGCAGTACTTC.

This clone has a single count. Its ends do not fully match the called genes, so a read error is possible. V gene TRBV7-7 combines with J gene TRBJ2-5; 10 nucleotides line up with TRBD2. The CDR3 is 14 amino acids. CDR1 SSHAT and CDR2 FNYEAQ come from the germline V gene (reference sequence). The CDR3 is CASSSLAGEETQYF. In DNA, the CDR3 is TGTGCTAGCAGCAGTCTAGCGGGAGAAGAGACCCAGTACTTC.

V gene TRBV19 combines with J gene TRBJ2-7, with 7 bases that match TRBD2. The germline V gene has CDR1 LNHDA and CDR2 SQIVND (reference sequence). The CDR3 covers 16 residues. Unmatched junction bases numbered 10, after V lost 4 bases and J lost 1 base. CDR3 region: CASSRGIAGLSYEQYF. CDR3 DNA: TGTGCCAGTAGTAGGGGAATAGCGGGTCTTTCCTACGAGCAGTACTTC. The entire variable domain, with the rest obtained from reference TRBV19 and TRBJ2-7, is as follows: DGGITQSPKYLFRKEGQNVTLSCEQNLNHDAMYWYRQDPGQGLRLIYYSQIVNDFQKGDIAEGYSVSREKKESFPLTVTSAQKNPTAFYLCASSRGIAGLSYEQYFGPGTRLTVT.

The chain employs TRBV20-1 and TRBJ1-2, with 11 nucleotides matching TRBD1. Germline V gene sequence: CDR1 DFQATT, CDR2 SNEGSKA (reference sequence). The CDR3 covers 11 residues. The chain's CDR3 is CRGTGGNGYTF. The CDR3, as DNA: TGCAGAGGGACAGGGGGAAATGGCTACACCTTC.

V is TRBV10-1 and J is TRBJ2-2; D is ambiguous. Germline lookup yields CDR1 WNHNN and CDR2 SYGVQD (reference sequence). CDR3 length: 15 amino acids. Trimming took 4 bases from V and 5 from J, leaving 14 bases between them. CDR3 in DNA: TGCGCCAGCAGTGGAAAGGGTGTGGAAACCGGGGAGCTGTTTTTT. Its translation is CASSGKGVETGELFF.

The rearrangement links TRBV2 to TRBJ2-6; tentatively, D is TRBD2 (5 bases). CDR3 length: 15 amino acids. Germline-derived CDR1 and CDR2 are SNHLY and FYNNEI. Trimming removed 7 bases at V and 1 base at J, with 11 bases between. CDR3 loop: CASKSRGSGANVLTF. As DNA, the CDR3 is TGTGCCAGCAAGTCCCGAGGGTCTGGGGCCAACGTCCTGACTTTC.

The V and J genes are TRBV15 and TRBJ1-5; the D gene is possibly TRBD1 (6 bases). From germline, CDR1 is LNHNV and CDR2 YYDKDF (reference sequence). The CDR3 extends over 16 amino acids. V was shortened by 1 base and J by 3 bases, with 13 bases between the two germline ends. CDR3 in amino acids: CATSRGITGNNQPQHF. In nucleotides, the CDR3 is TGTGCCACCAGCAGAGGCATTACAGGGAACAATCAGCCCCAGCATTTT.

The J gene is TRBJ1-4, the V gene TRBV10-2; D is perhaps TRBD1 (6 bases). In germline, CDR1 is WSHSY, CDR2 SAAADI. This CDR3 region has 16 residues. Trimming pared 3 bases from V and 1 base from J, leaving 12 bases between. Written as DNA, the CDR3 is TGCGCCAGCAGTGACCCAGAGGGGGGAACTAATGAAAAACTGTTTTTT. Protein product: CASSDPEGGTNEKLFF.

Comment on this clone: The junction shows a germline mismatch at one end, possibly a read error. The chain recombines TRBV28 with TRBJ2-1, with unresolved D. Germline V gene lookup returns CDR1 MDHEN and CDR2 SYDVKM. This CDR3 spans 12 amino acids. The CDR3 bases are TGTGCCAGCAGTTTCCCCCAGCGCTGGGCGGTCTTC. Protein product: CASSFPQRWAVF. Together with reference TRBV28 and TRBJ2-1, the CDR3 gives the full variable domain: DVKVTQSSRYLVKRTGEKVFLECVQDMDHENMFWYRQDPGLGLRLIYFSYDVKMKEKGDIPEGYSVSREKKERFSLILESASTNQTSMYLCASSFPQRWAVFGPGTRLTVL.

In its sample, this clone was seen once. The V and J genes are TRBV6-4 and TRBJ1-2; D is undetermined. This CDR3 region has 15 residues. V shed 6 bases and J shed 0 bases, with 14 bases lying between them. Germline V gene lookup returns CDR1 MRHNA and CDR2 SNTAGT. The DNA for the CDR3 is TGTGCCAGCAGAGAAAATGCAAGCCCTAACTATGGCTACACCTTC. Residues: CASRENASPNYGYTF.

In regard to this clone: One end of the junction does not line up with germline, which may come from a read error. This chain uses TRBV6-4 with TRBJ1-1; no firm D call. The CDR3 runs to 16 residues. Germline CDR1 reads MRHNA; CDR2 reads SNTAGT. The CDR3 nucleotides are TGTGCCAGCAGTTACTCGGGCGGAGGACCGAACACTGAAGCTTTCTTT. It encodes CASSYSGGGPNTEAFF.

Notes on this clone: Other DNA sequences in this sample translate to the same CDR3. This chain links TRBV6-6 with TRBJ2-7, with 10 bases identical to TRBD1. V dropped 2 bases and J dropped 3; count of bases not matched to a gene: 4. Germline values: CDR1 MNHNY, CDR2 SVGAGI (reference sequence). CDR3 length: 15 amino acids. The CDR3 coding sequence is TGTGCCAGCAGTTACCCGGGACAGGGGAACTACGAGCAGTACTTC. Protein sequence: CASSYPGQGNYEQYF.

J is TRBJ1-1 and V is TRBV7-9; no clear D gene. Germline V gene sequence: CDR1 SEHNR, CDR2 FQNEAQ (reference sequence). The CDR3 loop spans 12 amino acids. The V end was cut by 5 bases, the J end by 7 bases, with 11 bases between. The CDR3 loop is CASSSAPYEAFF. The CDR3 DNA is TGTGCCAGCAGCAGTGCACCATATGAAGCTTTCTTT.

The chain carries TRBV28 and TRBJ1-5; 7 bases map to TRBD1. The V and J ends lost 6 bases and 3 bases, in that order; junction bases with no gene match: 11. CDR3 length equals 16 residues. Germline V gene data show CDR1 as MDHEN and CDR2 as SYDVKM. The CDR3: CASRRNPGQANQPQHF. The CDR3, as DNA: TGTGCCAGCAGGAGAAACCCCGGACAGGCCAATCAGCCCCAGCATTTT.

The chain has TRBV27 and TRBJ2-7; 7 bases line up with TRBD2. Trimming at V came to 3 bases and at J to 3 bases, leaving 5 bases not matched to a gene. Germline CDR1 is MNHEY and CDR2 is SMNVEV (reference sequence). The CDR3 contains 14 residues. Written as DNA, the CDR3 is TGTGCCAGCAGTTTGGCTAGCGGATACTACGAGCAGTACTTC. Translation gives CASSLASGYYEQYF.

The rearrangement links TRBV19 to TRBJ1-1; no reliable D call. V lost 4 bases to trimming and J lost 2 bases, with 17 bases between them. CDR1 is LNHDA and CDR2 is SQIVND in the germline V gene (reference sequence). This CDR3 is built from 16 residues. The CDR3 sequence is CASSRGFFPLNTEAFF. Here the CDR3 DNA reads TGTGCCAGTAGTAGAGGTTTTTTTCCCCTAAACACTGAAGCTTTCTTT.

The CDR3 DNA is TGCGCCAGCAGCACTCAGGGGTCCACCGGGGAGCTGTTTTTT. This sequence encodes CASSTQGSTGELFF. The chain recombines TRBV5-1 with TRBJ2-2, with D possibly TRBD1 on 6 matching bases. From germline, CDR1 is SGHRS and CDR2 YFSETQ. CDR3 size: 14 residues. Trimming cost V 4 bases and J 4 bases, with 11 bases left between them.

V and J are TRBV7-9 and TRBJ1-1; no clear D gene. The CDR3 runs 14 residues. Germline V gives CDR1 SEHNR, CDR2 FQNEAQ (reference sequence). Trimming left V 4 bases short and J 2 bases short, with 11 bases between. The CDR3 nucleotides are TGTGCCAGCAGCTCCATCCGGGGTAACACTGAAGCTTTCTTT. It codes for CASSSIRGNTEAFF.